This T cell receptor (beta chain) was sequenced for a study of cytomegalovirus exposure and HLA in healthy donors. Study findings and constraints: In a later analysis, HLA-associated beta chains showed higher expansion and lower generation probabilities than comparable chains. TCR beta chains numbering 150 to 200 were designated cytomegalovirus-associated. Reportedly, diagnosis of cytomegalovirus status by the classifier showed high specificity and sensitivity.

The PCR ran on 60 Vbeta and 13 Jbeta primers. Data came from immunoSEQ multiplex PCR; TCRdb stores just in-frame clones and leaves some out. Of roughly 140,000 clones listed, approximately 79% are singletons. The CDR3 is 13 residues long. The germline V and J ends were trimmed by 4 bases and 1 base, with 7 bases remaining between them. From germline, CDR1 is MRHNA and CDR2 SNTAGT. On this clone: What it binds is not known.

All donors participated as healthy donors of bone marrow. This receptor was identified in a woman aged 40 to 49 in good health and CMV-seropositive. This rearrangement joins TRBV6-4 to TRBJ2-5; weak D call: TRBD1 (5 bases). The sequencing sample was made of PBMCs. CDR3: CASSVDSQETQYF. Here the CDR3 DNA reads TGTGCCAGCAGTGTCGACAGCCAAGAGACCCAGTACTTC.